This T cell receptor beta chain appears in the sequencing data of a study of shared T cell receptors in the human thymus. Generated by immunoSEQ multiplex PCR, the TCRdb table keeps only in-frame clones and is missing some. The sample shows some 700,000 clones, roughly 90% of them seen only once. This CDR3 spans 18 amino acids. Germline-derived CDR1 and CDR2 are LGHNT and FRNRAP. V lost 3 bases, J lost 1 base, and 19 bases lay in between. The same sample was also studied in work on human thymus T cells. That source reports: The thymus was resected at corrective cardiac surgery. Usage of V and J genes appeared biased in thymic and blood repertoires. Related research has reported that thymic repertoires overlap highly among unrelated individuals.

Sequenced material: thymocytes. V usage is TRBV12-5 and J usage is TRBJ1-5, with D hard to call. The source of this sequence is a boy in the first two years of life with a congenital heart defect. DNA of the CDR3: TGTGCTAGTGGTTTCCCCGGGCCTCGATCGGGGAGCAATCAGCCCCAGCATTTT. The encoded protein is CASGFPGPRSGSNQPQHF.